The following is a T cell receptor beta chain sequence with its context. Its antigen is unidentified. This sample is drawn from a study of cytomegalovirus exposure and HLA in healthy donors. Whole-study results and caveats: Earlier analysis found most TCR beta V segments productive about 87% or about 30% of the time. In a later analysis, around 18,000 TCR beta sequences were associated with HLA alleles at 0.05 false discovery rate. Follow-up analysis later connected one missense variant in DCLRE1C with trimming of TCR beta V- and J-genes.

Use of 60 Vbeta and 13 Jbeta primers characterized the PCR. Generated by immunoSEQ multiplex PCR, the TCRdb table keeps only in-frame clones and is missing some. The profile shows 85,000 to 95,000 clones, over 75% of them singletons. The source of this sequence is a man under 40 in good health and CMV-seropositive. Source material: PBMCs.

Here the CDR3 DNA reads TGCGCCAGCAGCTCCGACAGTAACACTGAAGCTTTCTTT. Translation gives CASSSDSNTEAFF. V and J are TRBV5-1 and TRBJ1-1, with D tentatively TRBD1 (5 bases). The CDR3 runs to 13 residues. V lost 3 bases and J lost 2, with 8 bases in between. Germline loops: CDR1 SGHRS, CDR2 YFSETQ.